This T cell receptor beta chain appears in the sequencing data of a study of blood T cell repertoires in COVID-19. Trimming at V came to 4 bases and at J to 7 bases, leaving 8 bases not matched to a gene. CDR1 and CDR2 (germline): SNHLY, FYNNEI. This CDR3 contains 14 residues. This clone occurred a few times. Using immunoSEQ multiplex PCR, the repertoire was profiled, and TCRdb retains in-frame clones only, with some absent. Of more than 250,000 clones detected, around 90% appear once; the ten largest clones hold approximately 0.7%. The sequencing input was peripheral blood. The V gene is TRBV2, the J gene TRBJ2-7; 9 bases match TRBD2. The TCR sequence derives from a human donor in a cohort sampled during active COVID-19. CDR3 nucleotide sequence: TGTGCCAGCAGTGGCCTAGCGGGAAGTAGTGAGCAGTACTTC. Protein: CASSGLAGSSEQYF.